These 3 T cell receptor beta chains came from one sample sequenced in a study of T-cell memory formation after mild COVID-19. TCRdb fed the 5' RACE reads into MiXCR, producing one record per CDR3 protein. The sample consists of some 57,000 distinct CDR3 sequences, over 9% of them appearing once. The sequenced material came from PBMCs or a T cell subset sorted from them (not recorded which). The origin of the receptors is a man aged 18 to 30 who had mild COVID-19 (a few samples of this study predate the infection). Cell type and time point are not known.

This clonotype came up many times. V usage is TRBV20-1 and J usage is TRBJ2-5; perhaps TRBD1 as D (5 bases). The ends were cut back, 3 bases at V and 4 bases at J, with 15 bases in the middle. CDR1 DFQATT and CDR2 SNEGSKA come from the germline V gene (reference sequence). This CDR3 region has 14 residues. The CDR3 loop reads CSARLPLGAETQYF. The CDR3 DNA sequence: TGCAGTGCTAGGCTCCCCCTAGGGGCAGAGACCCAGTACTTC.

The chain joins TRBV12-5 to TRBJ1-6, with D possibly matching TRBD1 (6 bases). Germline V CDR1 and CDR2: LGHNT, FRNRAP. The CDR3 is 13 residues long. V shed 1 base and J shed 9 bases, with 7 bases lying between them. The CDR3 loop reads CASGLETGSPLHF. DNA of the CDR3: TGTGCTAGTGGTTTGGAGACAGGTTCACCCCTCCACTTT.

V is TRBV7-2 and J is TRBJ1-4, with D maybe TRBD1 (5 bases). Germline V gives CDR1 SGHTA, CDR2 FQGNSA. The CDR3 is 13 amino acids. The germline V and J ends were trimmed by 8 bases and 4 bases, with 11 bases remaining between them. CDR3 residues: CASGAARNEKLFF. The CDR3 DNA reads TGTGCCAGCGGGGCAGCACGTAATGAAAAACTGTTTTTT. Looking up the rest from reference TRBV7-2 and TRBJ1-4 gives the full variable domain: GAGVSQSPSNKVTEKGKDVELRCDPISGHTALYWYRQSLGQGLEFLIYFQGNSAPDKSGLPSDRFSAERTGGSVSTLTIQRTQQEDSAVYLCASGAARNEKLFFGSGTQLSVL.